This is a list of T cell receptor beta chains from one sample in a study of shared clonotypes between healthy human individuals. Produced via immunoSEQ multiplex PCR; TCRdb's table is partial and in-frame only. The repertoire holds 850,000 to 1,200,000 clones, with around 76% as singletons. Sequencing used memory CD4+ T cells sorted from blood. These receptor sequences come from a man aged 18 to 30 in good health. The CDR3 runs from the conserved cysteine through the conserved F or W. The order of the fields is J gene, V gene, D gene, clone size, CDR3 protein, CDR3 DNA. The D gene is left open where the match is weak. Clone sizes are given selectively: once, few, many, or a class where the clone is expanded.

j_call: TRBJ2-3; v_call: TRBV28; d_call: .; clone_size: .; cdr3_aa: CASSMQDISTDTQYF; cdr3_nt: TGTGCCAGCAGCATGCAGGACATTAGCACAGATACGCAGTATTTT
j_call: TRBJ1-1; v_call: TRBV2; d_call: .; clone_size: once; cdr3_aa: CASSELGPGVAFF; cdr3_nt: TGTGCCAGCAGTGAATTGGGTCCAGGGGTGGCTTTCTTT
j_call: TRBJ1-2; v_call: TRBV6-5; d_call: .; clone_size: .; cdr3_aa: CASSYSLQNNYGYTF; cdr3_nt: TGTGCCAGCAGTTACTCGTTACAGAATAACTATGGCTACACCTTC
j_call: TRBJ2-2; v_call: TRBV5-4; d_call: .; clone_size: .; cdr3_aa: CASSLEGGANTGELFF; cdr3_nt: TGTGCCAGCAGCTTGGAGGGCGGAGCCAACACCGGGGAGCTGTTTTTT
j_call: TRBJ2-7; v_call: TRBV6-1; d_call: .; clone_size: .; cdr3_aa: CASSDDWYSYEQYF; cdr3_nt: TGTGCCAGCAGTGATGACTGGTACAGCTACGAGCAGTACTTC
j_call: TRBJ2-3; v_call: TRBV5-1; d_call: TRBD2; clone_size: .; cdr3_aa: CASSFLAGDTDTQYF; cdr3_nt: TGCGCCAGCAGCTTCCTAGCGGGGGACACAGATACGCAGTATTTT
j_call: TRBJ1-5; v_call: TRBV28; d_call: TRBD1; clone_size: .; cdr3_aa: CASRPYGTASNQPQHF; cdr3_nt: TGTGCCAGCAGACCATACGGGACAGCTAGCAATCAGCCCCAGCATTTT
j_call: TRBJ1-2; v_call: TRBV10-2; d_call: .; clone_size: .; cdr3_aa: CASRGGERSYGYTF; cdr3_nt: TGCGCCAGCAGGGGGGGGGAGCGTAGCTATGGCTACACCTTC
j_call: TRBJ2-7; v_call: TRBV27; d_call: .; clone_size: .; cdr3_aa: CASSSGFRRDEQYF; cdr3_nt: TGTGCCAGCAGTTCTGGTTTCCGGCGGGACGAGCAGTACTTC
j_call: TRBJ1-3; v_call: TRBV28; d_call: .; clone_size: many; cdr3_aa: CASSYPTRSFEDTIYF; cdr3_nt: TGTGCCAGCAGTTATCCGACCAGATCATTCGAGGACACCATATATTTT
j_call: TRBJ2-2; v_call: TRBV7-8; d_call: TRBD1; clone_size: .; cdr3_aa: CASSWGTGPNTGELFF; cdr3_nt: TGTGCCAGCAGCTGGGGGACAGGGCCCAACACCGGGGAGCTGTTTTTT
j_call: TRBJ2-7; v_call: TRBV19; d_call: .; clone_size: .; cdr3_aa: CASSITGLTYEQYF; cdr3_nt: TGTGCCAGTAGTATAACCGGCCTGACCTACGAGCAGTACTTC
j_call: TRBJ2-5; v_call: TRBV19; d_call: TRBD2; clone_size: .; cdr3_aa: CASSALGAGAHRTQYF; cdr3_nt: TGTGCCAGTAGTGCCCTGGGAGCGGGGGCCCACAGGACCCAGTACTTC
j_call: TRBJ2-7; v_call: TRBV19; d_call: TRBD1; clone_size: .; cdr3_aa: CASSIPFLTPGTGYYEQYF; cdr3_nt: TGTGCCAGTAGTATACCCTTTCTGACTCCGGGGACAGGGTACTACGAGCAGTACTTC
j_call: TRBJ2-3; v_call: TRBV7-8; d_call: TRBD2; clone_size: .; cdr3_aa: CASTLSPGLASTDTQYF; cdr3_nt: TGTGCCAGCACTCTTAGCCCGGGACTAGCTAGCACAGATACGCAGTATTTT
j_call: TRBJ1-2; v_call: TRBV6-4; d_call: .; clone_size: .; cdr3_aa: CASSAQPNYGYTF; cdr3_nt: TGTGCCAGCAGCGCACAGCCTAACTATGGCTACACCTTC
j_call: TRBJ1-1; v_call: TRBV6-1; d_call: TRBD1; clone_size: .; cdr3_aa: CASIPIRQGGTEAFF; cdr3_nt: TGTGCCAGCATTCCCATTAGACAGGGAGGCACTGAAGCTTTCTTT
j_call: TRBJ1-1; v_call: TRBV7-9; d_call: .; clone_size: .; cdr3_aa: CASSFIAPTAFF; cdr3_nt: TGTGCCAGCAGCTTTATTGCCCCAACGGCTTTCTTT
j_call: TRBJ1-5; v_call: TRBV18; d_call: TRBD1; clone_size: .; cdr3_aa: CASSPGTGVRDNQPQHF; cdr3_nt: TGTGCCAGCTCACCCGGGACAGGGGTTAGAGACAATCAGCCCCAGCATTTT
j_call: TRBJ2-5; v_call: TRBV18; d_call: TRBD2; clone_size: few; cdr3_aa: CASSPWTSGGLRPETQYF; cdr3_nt: TGTGCCAGCTCACCTTGGACTAGCGGGGGGCTCCGACCGGAGACCCAGTACTTC
j_call: TRBJ2-1; v_call: TRBV19; d_call: TRBD2; clone_size: .; cdr3_aa: CASSIGAGDREQFF; cdr3_nt: TGTGCCAGTAGTATAGGGGCGGGAGACCGGGAGCAGTTCTTC
j_call: TRBJ1-1; v_call: TRBV6-5; d_call: .; clone_size: few; cdr3_aa: CASSLGRTEAFF; cdr3_nt: TGTGCCAGCAGTCTCGGTAGGACTGAAGCTTTCTTT
j_call: TRBJ1-4; v_call: TRBV6-5; d_call: .; clone_size: .; cdr3_aa: CASSYSGEMRKLFF; cdr3_nt: TGTGCCAGCAGTTACTCAGGAGAAATGAGGAAACTGTTTTTT
j_call: TRBJ2-3; v_call: TRBV10-1; d_call: TRBD2; clone_size: .; cdr3_aa: CASSVAGAGTQYF; cdr3_nt: TGCGCCAGCAGTGTAGCGGGAGCGGGTACGCAGTATTTT
j_call: TRBJ2-5; v_call: TRBV6-1; d_call: .; clone_size: once; cdr3_aa: CASRNSGFQETQYF; cdr3_nt: TGTGCCAGCAGGAATTCAGGTTTCCAAGAGACCCAGTACTTC
j_call: TRBJ2-7; v_call: TRBV28; d_call: .; clone_size: once; cdr3_aa: CASTLGVSSYEQYF; cdr3_nt: TGTGCCAGTACTTTGGGGGTGAGCTCCTACGAGCAGTACTTC
j_call: TRBJ2-7; v_call: TRBV21-1; d_call: .; clone_size: .; cdr3_aa: CASSKGPGFREYF; cdr3_nt: TGTGCCAGCAGCAAAGGGCCCGGGTTTAGGGAGTACTTC
j_call: TRBJ2-5; v_call: TRBV28; d_call: .; clone_size: .; cdr3_aa: CASSLSISGHAGATQYF; cdr3_nt: TGTGCCAGCAGTTTATCAATTTCAGGTCACGCCGGAGCGACCCAGTACTTC
j_call: TRBJ2-7; v_call: TRBV5-1; d_call: TRBD1; clone_size: .; cdr3_aa: CASNLRPGQNSYEQYF; cdr3_nt: TGCGCCAGCAACCTCAGGCCGGGACAGAACTCCTACGAGCAGTACTTC
j_call: TRBJ2-7; v_call: TRBV7-2; d_call: TRBD1; clone_size: .; cdr3_aa: CASSNGDRPSYEQYF; cdr3_nt: TGTGCCAGCAGCAACGGGGACAGGCCTTCCTACGAGCAGTACTTC
j_call: TRBJ2-7; v_call: TRBV29-1; d_call: TRBD2; clone_size: .; cdr3_aa: CSVSYGASGPYEQYF; cdr3_nt: TGCAGCGTTTCCTACGGGGCTAGCGGTCCCTACGAGCAGTACTTC
j_call: TRBJ1-6; v_call: TRBV2; d_call: TRBD1; clone_size: many; cdr3_aa: CASSQRTGDSPLHF; cdr3_nt: TGTGCCAGCAGTCAAAGGACAGGGGATTCACCCCTCCACTTT
j_call: TRBJ1-2; v_call: TRBV19; d_call: .; clone_size: .; cdr3_aa: CASTLHPNYGYTF; cdr3_nt: TGTGCCAGTACCTTACATCCAAACTATGGCTACACCTTC